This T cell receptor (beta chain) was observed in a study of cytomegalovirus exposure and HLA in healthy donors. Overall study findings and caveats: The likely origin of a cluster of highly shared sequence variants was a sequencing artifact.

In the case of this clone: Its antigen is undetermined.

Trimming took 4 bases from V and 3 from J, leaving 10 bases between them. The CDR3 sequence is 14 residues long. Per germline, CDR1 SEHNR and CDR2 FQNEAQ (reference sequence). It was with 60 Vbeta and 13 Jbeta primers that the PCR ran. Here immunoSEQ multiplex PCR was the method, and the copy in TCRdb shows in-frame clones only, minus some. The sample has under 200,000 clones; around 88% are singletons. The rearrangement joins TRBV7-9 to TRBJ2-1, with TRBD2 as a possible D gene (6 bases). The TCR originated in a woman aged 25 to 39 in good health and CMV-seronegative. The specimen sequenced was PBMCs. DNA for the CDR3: TGTGCCAGCAGCTCGGGACTCTACTACAATGAGCAGTTCTTC. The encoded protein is CASSSGLYYNEQFF. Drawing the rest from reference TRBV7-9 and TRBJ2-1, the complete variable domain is DTGVSQNPRHKITKRGQNVTFRCDPISEHNRLYWYRQTLGQGPEFLTYFQNEAQLEKSRLLSDRFSAERPKGSFSTLEIQRTEQGDSAMYLCASSSGLYYNEQFFGPGTRLTVL.